This T cell receptor beta chain appears in the sequencing data of a study of CXCR3-negative and CXCR3-positive naive CD8 T cells. The TRB cDNA libraries were prepared by 5' RACE with UMI labels. TCRdb reprocessed the 5' RACE reads and keeps a single row for each CDR3 protein, giving no DNA. The listing contains approximately 47,000 distinct CDR3 sequences. The germline gives CDR1 SEHNR, CDR2 FQNEAQ (reference sequence). The CDR3 contains 12 residues. This rearrangement joins TRBV7-9 to TRBJ2-7. Sequences were obtained from naive CXCR3- CD8+ T cells from blood. As for subset: CD45RO-CCR7+CD27+CD95- naive CD8+ T cells lacking CXCR3 (TNR3-). This clonotype was sampled from a human donor in good health. Some clones in this sample may be carry-over from other donors' samples. The CDR3 sequence is CASSYSENEQYF.